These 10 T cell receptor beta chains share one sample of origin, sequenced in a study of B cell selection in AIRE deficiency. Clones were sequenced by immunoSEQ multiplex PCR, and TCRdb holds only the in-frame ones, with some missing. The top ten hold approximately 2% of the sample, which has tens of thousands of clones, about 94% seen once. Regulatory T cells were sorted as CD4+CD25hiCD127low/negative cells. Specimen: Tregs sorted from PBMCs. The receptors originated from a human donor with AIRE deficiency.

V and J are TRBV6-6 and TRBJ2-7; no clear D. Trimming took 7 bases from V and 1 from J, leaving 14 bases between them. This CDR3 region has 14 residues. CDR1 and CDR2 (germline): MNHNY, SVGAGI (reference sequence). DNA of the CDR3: TGTGCCAGCAACGACCGCCCGGCATCCTACGAGCAGTACTTC. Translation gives CASNDRPASYEQYF.

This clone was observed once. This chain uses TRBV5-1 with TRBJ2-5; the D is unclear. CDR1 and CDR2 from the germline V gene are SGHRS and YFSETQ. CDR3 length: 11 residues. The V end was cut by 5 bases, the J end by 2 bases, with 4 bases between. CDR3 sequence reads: CASSKQETQYF. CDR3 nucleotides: TGCGCCAGCAGTAAACAAGAGACCCAGTACTTC.

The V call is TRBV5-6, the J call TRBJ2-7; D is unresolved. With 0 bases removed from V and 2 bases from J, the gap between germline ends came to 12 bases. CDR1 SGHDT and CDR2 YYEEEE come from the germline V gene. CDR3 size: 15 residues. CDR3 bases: TGTGCCAGCAGCTTGGACGGACGTGACACCTACGAGCAGTACTTC. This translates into CASSLDGRDTYEQYF.

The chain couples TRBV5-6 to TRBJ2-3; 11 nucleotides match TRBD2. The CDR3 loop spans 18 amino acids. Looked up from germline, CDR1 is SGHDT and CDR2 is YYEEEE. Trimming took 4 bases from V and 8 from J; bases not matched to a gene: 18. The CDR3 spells CASSLGPVAGGGLGTQYF. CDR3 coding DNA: TGTGCCAGCAGCCTGGGTCCGGTAGCGGGAGGGGGACTGGGTACGCAGTATTTT. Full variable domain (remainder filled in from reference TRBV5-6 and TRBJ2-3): DAGVTQSPTHLIKTRGQQVTLRCSPKSGHDTVSWYQQALGQGPQFIFQYYEEEERQRGNFPDRFSGHQFPNYSSELNVNALLLGDSALYLCASSLGPVAGGGLGTQYFGPGTRLTVL.

The CDR3: CASSLLSGQGFAGELFF. The CDR3 DNA follows: TGTGCCAGCAGTTTATTATCCGGACAGGGGTTCGCCGGGGAGCTGTTTTTT. V gene TRBV28 combines with J gene TRBJ2-2, with 9 bases that match TRBD1. With V trimmed by 1 base and J by 6 bases, 9 bases remained unmatched. The V gene's germline CDR1 is MDHEN and CDR2 SYDVKM. The length of the CDR3 is 17 residues.

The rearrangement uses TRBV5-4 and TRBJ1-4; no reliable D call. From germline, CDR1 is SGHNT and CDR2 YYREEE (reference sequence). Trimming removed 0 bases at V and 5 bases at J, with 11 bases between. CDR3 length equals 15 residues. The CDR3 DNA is TGTGCCAGCAGCTTGGGGCAAGGTCGAAATGAAAAACTGTTTTTT. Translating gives CASSLGQGRNEKLFF.

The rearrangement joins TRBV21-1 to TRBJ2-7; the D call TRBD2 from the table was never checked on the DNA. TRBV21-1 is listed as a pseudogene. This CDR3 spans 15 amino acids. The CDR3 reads CASSKGWGELHEQYF. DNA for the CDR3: TGTGCCAGCAGCAAAGGCTGGGGGGAACTCCACGAGCAGTACTTC.

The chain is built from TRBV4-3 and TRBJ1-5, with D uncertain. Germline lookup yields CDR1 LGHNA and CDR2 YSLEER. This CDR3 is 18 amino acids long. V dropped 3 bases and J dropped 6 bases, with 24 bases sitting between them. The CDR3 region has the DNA TGCGCCAGCAGCCAGTCAGTCGGGTCGGGGAAGGTAGGTCAGCCCCAGCATTTT. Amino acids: CASSQSVGSGKVGQPQHF.

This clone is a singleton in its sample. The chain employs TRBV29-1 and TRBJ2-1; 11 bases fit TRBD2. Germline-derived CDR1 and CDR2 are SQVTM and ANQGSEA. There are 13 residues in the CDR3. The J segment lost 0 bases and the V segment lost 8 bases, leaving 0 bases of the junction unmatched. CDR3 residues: CSTSGSSYNEQFF. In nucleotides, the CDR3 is TGCAGCACTAGCGGGAGCTCCTACAATGAGCAGTTCTTC.

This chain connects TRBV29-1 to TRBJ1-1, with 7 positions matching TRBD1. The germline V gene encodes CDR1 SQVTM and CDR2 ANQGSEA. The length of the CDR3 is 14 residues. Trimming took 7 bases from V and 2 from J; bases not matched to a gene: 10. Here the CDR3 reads CSAIPGQKNTEAFF. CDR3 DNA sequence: TGCAGCGCTATCCCGGGACAGAAAAACACTGAAGCTTTCTTT.